These T cell receptor beta chains were read from a single sample in a study of T cells in Graves' hyperthyroidism and ophthalmopathy. Each CDR3 protein is one row after TCRdb ran MiXCR on the multiplex PCR reads. This sample yields a few hundred thousand distinct CDR3 sequences, of which just under 15% are seen a single time; 30% to 35% belongs to the top ten. Sequencing input: blood. Source of these receptors: a woman in her 30s with Graves' hyperthyroidism. The CDR3 runs from the conserved cysteine through the conserved F or W. D genes are given only for firm matches. Part of the rows lack a size; the others show once, few, many or a class for expanded clones.

D gene	clone size	V gene	J gene	CDR3 protein	CDR3 DNA
TRBD1	few	TRBV9	TRBJ2-6	CASSVTTGVGANVLTF	TGTGCCAGCAGCGTCACGACAGGGGTTGGGGCCAACGTCCTGACTTTC
TRBD2	many	TRBV3-1	TRBJ2-5	CASSDGTSGSRVLETQYF	TGTGCCAGCAGCGACGGGACTAGCGGGAGTCGGGTGTTGGAGACCCAGTACTTC
NA	many	TRBV20-1	TRBJ2-1	CSATTPTSYNEQFF	TGCAGTGCCACAACTCCCACCTCCTACAATGAGCAGTTCTTC
NA	many	TRBV28	TRBJ2-1	CASSLLTELWEYNEQFF	TGTGCCAGCAGTTTATTAACGGAATTGTGGGAATACAATGAGCAGTTCTTC
TRBD2	NA	TRBV24-1	TRBJ2-3	CATSPAGGLTDTQYF	TGTGCCACCAGTCCGGCGGGAGGGCTCACAGATACGCAGTATTTT
TRBD1	once	TRBV20-1	TRBJ2-7	CSAPTGTVHYEQYF	TGCAGTGCACCTACCGGGACAGTTCACTACGAGCAGTACTTC
NA	many	TRBV12-3/TRBV12-4	TRBJ1-1	CASSLGGGFEAFF	TGTGCCAGCAGCCTAGGTGGGGGCTTTGAAGCTTTCTTT
TRBD1	few	TRBV20-1	TRBJ2-2	CSAGQVNTGELFF	TGCAGTGCTGGACAGGTTAACACCGGGGAGCTGTTTTTT
NA	many	TRBV28	TRBJ1-1	CASSLGGLPEAFF	TGTGCCAGCAGTTTAGGGGGGCTGCCTGAAGCTTTCTTT
NA	few	TRBV28	TRBJ1-5	CASSLSHLNQPQHF	TGTGCCAGCAGTTTGAGCCACCTCAATCAGCCCCAGCATTTT
TRBD1	NA	TRBV10-1	TRBJ1-1	CASSELKTGGTEAFF	TGCGCCAGCAGTGAATTGAAGACAGGGGGCACTGAAGCTTTCTTT
NA	NA	TRBV20-1	TRBJ1-1	CSARFWNTEAFF	TGCAGTGCTAGGTTTTGGAACACTGAAGCTTTCTTT
NA	few	TRBV20-1	TRBJ2-4	CSARDPGGFVYIQYF	TGCAGTGCTAGAGATCCGGGCGGGTTTGTATACATTCAGTACTTC
TRBD1	few	TRBV4-1	TRBJ2-7	CASSHHAAAGGIYEQYF	TGCGCCAGCAGCCATCACGCGGCGGCAGGGGGTATCTACGAGCAGTACTTC
NA	many	TRBV13	TRBJ2-3	CASSLVVDRSTDTQYF	TGTGCCAGCAGCTTAGTCGTAGACCGAAGCACAGATACGCAGTATTTT
NA	NA	TRBV28	TRBJ1-2	CASSLMGDYGYTF	TGTGCCAGCAGTTTAATGGGGGACTATGGCTACACCTTC
TRBD2	many	TRBV7-8	TRBJ2-7	CASSLERGYSYEQYF	TGTGCCAGCAGCTTAGAGCGGGGGTATTCCTACGAGCAGTACTTC
NA	few	TRBV5-1	TRBJ2-5	CASSPDVPKETQYF	TGCGCCAGCAGCCCAGACGTGCCTAAAGAGACCCAGTACTTC
NA	few	TRBV9	TRBJ2-3	CASRGDTNTQYF	TGTGCAAGCCGAGGGGATACAAATACGCAGTATTTT
NA	many	TRBV3-1	TRBJ2-7	CASSQAYYEQYF	TGTGCCAGCAGCCAAGCTTACTACGAGCAGTACTTC
TRBD2	NA	TRBV5-1	TRBJ2-1	CASSLSAGAPYNEQFF	TGCGCCAGCAGCTTATCCGCGGGAGCTCCCTACAATGAGCAGTTCTTC
NA	NA	TRBV20-1	TRBJ1-4	CSARDLYTEAPNEKLFF	TGCAGTGCTAGAGATCTTTACACCGAAGCCCCTAATGAAAAACTGTTTTTT
TRBD1	NA	TRBV30	TRBJ1-1	CASTSTGANTEAFF	TGTGCCAGTACCTCAACAGGGGCAAACACTGAAGCTTTCTTT
TRBD2	few	TRBV6-1	TRBJ2-5	CASSRDPGTSGGTQYF	TGTGCCAGCAGCAGAGACCCCGGGACTAGCGGTGGCACCCAGTACTTC
TRBD2	NA	TRBV20-1	TRBJ2-7	CSAPGLAEPYEQYF	TGCAGTGCCCCGGGACTAGCGGAGCCCTACGAGCAGTACTTC
NA	many	TRBV28	TRBJ2-7	CASRIQGAEQYF	TGTGCCAGCAGAATACAGGGCGCCGAGCAGTACTTC
NA	NA	TRBV5-1	TRBJ2-1	CASSLGQLIYNEQFF	TGCGCCAGCAGCTTGGGACAGTTAATCTACAATGAGCAGTTCTTC
NA	many	TRBV30	TRBJ1-1	CAWSVMGMRNTEAFF	TGTGCCTGGAGTGTTATGGGGATGAGGAACACTGAAGCTTTCTTT
TRBD1	many	TRBV12-3/TRBV12-4	TRBJ1-2	CASSTGQNYGYTF	TGTGCCAGCAGCACGGGACAGAACTATGGCTACACCTTC
NA	few	TRBV28	TRBJ1-2	CASSTPRGEPNYGYTF	TGTGCCAGCAGTACCCCTCGGGGGGAGCCTAACTATGGCTACACCTTC